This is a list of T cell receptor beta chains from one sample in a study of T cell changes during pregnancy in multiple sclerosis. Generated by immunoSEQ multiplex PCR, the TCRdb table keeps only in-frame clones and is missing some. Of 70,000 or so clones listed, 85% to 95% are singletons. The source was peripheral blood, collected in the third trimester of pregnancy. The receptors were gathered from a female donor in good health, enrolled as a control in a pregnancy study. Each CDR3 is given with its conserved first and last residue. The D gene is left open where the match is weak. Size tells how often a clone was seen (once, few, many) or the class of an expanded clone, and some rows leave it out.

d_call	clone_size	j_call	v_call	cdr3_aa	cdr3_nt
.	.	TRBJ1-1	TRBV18	CASSPHRVVDTEAFF	TGTGCCAGCTCACCTCACCGGGTCGTGGACACTGAAGCTTTCTTT
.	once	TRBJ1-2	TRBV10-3	CAISSPGVGLNGYTF	TGTGCCATCAGTTCCCCTGGCGTCGGGTTAAATGGCTACACCTTC
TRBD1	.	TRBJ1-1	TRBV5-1	CASSPPKQGASEAFF	TGCGCCAGCAGCCCCCCGAAACAGGGGGCCTCTGAAGCTTTCTTT
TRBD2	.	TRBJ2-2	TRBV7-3	CASSSLSGGATGELFF	TGTGCCAGCAGCTCCCTTAGCGGGGGGGCGACCGGGGAGCTGTTTTTT
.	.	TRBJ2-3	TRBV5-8	CASSFRGTDTQYF	TGTGCCAGCAGCTTTAGGGGAACAGATACGCAGTATTTT
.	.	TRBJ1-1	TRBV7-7	CASSLDSNTEAFF	TGTGCTAGCAGCTTGGACAGTAACACTGAAGCTTTCTTT
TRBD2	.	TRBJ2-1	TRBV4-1	CASSQTLTSGGANEQFF	TGCGCCAGCAGCCAAACCCTTACTAGCGGGGGGGCCAATGAGCAGTTCTTC
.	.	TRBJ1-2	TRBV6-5	CASSYSRTGGGYGYTF	TGTGCCAGCAGTTACTCCAGAACCGGGGGGGGCTATGGCTACACCTTC
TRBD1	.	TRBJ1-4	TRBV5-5	CASSLGDRDNEKLFF	TGTGCCAGCAGCCTCGGCGACAGGGATAATGAAAAACTGTTTTTT
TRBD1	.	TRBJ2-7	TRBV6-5	CASSYTGGNEQYF	TGTGCCAGCAGCTACACAGGGGGCAACGAGCAGTACTTC
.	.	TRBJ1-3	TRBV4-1	CASSQEDSGNTIYF	TGCGCCAGCAGCCAAGAGGACAGTGGAAACACCATATATTTT
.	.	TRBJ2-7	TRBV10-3	CAMGDGEQYF	TGTGCCATGGGAGATGGGGAGCAGTACTTC
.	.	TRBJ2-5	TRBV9	CASSEGGTIGETQYF	TGTGCCAGCAGCGAGGGGGGGACTATCGGGGAGACCCAGTACTTC
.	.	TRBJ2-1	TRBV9	CASSVEYQINNEQFF	TGTGCCAGCAGCGTAGAGTATCAGATAAACAATGAGCAGTTCTTC
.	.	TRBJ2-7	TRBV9	CASSVGGSGYEQYF	TGTGCCAGCAGCGTAGGGGGTAGCGGCTACGAGCAGTACTTC
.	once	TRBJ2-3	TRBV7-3	CASSLTLGGTDTQYF	TGTGCCAGCAGCTTAACCCTTGGGGGGACAGATACGCAGTATTTT
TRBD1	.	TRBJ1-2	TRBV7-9	CASARTGVYGYTF	TGTGCCAGCGCAAGGACAGGAGTCTATGGCTACACCTTC
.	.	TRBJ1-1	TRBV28	CASSLTTEAFF	TGTGCCAGCAGCCTTACTACTGAAGCTTTCTTT
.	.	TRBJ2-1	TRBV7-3	CASSLAGNRDEQFF	TGTGCCAGCAGCTTAGCCGGCAACCGGGATGAGCAGTTCTTC
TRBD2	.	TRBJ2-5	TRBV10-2	CASSVGLGLGQETQYF	TGCGCCAGCAGTGTCGGTCTGGGACTAGGCCAAGAGACCCAGTACTTC
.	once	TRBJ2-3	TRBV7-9	CASSFLSPSLTDTQYF	TGTGCCAGCAGCTTCCTGAGCCCGTCCCTCACAGATACGCAGTATTTT
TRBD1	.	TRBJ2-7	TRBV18	CASSGTGKSYEQYF	TGTGCCAGCTCCGGGACAGGCAAGAGCTACGAGCAGTACTTC
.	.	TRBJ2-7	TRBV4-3	CASSLQGRGPYEQYF	TGCGCCAGCAGCCTTCAAGGTCGTGGGCCCTACGAGCAGTACTTC
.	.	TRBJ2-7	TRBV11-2	CASSSIGGLSYEQYF	TGTGCCAGCAGCTCCATCGGCGGACTTTCCTACGAGCAGTACTTC